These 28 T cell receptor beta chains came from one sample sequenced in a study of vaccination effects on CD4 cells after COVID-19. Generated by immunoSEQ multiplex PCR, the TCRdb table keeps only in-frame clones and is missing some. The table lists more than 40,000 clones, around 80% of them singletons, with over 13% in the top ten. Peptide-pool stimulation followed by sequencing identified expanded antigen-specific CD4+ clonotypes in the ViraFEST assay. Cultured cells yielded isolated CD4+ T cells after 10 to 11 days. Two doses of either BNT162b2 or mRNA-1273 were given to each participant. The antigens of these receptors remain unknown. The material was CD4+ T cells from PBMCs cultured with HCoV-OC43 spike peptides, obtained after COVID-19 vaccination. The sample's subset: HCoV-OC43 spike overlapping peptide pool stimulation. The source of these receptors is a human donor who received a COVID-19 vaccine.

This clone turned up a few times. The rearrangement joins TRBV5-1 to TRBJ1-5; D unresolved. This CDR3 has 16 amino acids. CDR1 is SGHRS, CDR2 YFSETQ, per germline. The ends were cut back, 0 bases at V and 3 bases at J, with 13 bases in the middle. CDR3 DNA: TGCGCCAGCAGCTTGGCCGCCCGAAAAAACAATCAGCCCCAGCATTTT. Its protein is CASSLAARKNNQPQHF.

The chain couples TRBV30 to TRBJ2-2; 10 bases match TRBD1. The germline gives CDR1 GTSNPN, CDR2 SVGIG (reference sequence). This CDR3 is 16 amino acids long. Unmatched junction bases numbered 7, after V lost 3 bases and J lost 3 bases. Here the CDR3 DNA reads TGTGCCTGGAGGAGGAGCGGACAGGGGGACACCGGGGAGCTGTTTTTT. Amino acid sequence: CAWRRSGQGDTGELFF.

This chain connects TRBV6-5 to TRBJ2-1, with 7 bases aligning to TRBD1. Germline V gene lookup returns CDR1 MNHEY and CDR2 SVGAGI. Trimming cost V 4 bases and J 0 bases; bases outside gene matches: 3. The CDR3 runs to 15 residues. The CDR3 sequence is CASSLTGDSYNEQFF. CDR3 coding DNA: TGTGCCAGCAGTTTAACAGGGGACTCCTACAATGAGCAGTTCTTC.

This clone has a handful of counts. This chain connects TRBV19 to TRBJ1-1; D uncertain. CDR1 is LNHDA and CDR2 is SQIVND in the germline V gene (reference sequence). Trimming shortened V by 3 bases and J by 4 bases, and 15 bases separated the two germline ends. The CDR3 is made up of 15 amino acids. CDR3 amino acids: CASSIHPAGITEAFF. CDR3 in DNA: TGTGCCAGTAGTATTCATCCTGCAGGTATCACTGAAGCTTTCTTT.

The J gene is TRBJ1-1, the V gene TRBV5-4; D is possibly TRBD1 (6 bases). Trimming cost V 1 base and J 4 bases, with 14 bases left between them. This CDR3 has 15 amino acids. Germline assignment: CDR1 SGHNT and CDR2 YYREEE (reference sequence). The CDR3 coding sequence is TGTGCCAGCAGCTTGAAGGGGGGCGGTGGCACTGAAGCTTTCTTT. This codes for CASSLKGGGGTEAFF.

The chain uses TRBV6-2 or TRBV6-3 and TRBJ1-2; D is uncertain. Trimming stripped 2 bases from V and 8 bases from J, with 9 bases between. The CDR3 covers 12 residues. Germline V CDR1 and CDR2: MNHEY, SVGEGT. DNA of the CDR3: TGTGCCAGCAGTTACCAGTTAGACGGCTACACCTTC. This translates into CASSYQLDGYTF.

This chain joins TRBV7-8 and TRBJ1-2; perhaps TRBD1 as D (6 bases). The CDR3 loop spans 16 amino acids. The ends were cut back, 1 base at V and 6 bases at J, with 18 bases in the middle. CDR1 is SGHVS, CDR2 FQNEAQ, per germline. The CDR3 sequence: CASSLVAAGEVHGYTF. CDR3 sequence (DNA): TGTGCCAGCAGCTTAGTGGCGGCAGGGGAGGTCCATGGCTACACCTTC.

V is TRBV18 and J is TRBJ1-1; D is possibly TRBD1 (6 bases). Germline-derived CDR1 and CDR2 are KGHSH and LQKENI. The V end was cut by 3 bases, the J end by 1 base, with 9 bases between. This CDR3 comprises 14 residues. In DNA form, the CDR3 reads TGTGCCAGCTCACCTCAGGGGCCGAACACTGAAGCTTTCTTT. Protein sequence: CASSPQGPNTEAFF.

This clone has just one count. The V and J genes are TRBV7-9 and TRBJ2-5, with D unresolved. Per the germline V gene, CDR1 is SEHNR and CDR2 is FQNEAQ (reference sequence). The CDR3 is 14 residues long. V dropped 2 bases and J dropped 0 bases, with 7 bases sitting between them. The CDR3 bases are TGTGCCAGCAGCTTATTTGGGTACCAAGAGACCCAGTACTTC. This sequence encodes CASSLFGYQETQYF.

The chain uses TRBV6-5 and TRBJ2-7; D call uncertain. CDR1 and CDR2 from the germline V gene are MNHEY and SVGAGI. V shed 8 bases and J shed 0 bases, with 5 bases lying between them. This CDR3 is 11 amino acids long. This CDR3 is CASVFSYEQYF. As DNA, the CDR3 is TGTGCCAGCGTTTTCTCCTACGAGCAGTACTTC.

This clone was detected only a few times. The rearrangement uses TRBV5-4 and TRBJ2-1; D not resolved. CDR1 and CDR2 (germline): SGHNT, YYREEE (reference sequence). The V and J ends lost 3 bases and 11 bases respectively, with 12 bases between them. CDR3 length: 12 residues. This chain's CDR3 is CASSWMTSKQFF. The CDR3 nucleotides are TGTGCCAGCAGCTGGATGACTTCTAAGCAGTTCTTC. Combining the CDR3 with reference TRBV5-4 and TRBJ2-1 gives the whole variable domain ETGVTQSPTHLIKTRGQQVTLRCSSQSGHNTVSWYQQALGQGPQFIFQYYREEENGRGNFPPRFSGLQFPNYSSELNVNALELDDSALYLCASSWMTSKQFFGPGTRLTVL.

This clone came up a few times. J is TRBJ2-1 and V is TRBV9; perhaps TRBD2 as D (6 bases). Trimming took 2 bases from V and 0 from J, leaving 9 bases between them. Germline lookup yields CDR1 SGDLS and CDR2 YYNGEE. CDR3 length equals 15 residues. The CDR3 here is CASSVSGSSYNEQFF. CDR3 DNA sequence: TGTGCCAGCAGCGTGAGCGGGTCCTCCTACAATGAGCAGTTCTTC.

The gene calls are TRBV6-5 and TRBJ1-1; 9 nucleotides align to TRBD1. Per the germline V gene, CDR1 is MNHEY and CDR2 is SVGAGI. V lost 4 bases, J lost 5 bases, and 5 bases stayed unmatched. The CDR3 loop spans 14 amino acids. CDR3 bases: TGTGCCAGCAGTTGGGACAGGGTGGGGACTGAAGCTTTCTTT. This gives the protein CASSWDRVGTEAFF.

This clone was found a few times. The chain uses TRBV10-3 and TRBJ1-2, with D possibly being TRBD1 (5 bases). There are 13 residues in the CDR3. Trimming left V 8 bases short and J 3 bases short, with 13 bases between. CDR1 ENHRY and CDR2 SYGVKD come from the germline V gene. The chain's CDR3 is CAIGEGMDYGYTF. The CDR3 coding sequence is TGTGCCATCGGGGAGGGGATGGACTATGGCTACACCTTC.

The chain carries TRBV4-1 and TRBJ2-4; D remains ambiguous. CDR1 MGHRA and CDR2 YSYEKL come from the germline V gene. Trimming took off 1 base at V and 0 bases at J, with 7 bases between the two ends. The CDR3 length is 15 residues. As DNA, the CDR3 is TGCGCCAGCAGCCAAGGGGTCTTAGCCAAAAACATTCAGTACTTC. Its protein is CASSQGVLAKNIQYF.

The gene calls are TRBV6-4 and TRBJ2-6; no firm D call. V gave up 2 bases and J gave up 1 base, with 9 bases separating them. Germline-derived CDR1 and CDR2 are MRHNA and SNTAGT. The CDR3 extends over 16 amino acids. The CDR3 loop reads CASSDRVESGANVLTF. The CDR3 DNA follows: TGTGCCAGCAGTGACAGGGTAGAATCTGGGGCCAACGTCCTGACTTTC.

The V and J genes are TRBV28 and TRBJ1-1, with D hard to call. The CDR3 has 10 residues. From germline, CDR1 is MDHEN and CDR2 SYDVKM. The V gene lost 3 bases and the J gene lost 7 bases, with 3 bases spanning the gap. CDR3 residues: CASSLGEAFF. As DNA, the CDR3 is TGTGCCAGCAGTTTGGGTGAAGCTTTCTTT.

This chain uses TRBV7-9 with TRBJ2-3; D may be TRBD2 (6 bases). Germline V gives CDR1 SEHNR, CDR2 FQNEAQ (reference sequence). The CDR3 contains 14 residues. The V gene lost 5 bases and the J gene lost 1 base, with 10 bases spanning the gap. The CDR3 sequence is CASSGPGGTDTQYF. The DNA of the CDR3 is TGTGCCAGCAGCGGACCGGGGGGCACAGATACGCAGTATTTT.

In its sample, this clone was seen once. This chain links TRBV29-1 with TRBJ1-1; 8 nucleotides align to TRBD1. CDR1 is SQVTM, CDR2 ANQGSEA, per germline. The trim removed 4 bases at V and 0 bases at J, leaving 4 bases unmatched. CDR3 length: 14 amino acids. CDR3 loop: CSVARQGMNTEAFF. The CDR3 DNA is TGCAGCGTTGCCCGACAGGGGATGAACACTGAAGCTTTCTTT.

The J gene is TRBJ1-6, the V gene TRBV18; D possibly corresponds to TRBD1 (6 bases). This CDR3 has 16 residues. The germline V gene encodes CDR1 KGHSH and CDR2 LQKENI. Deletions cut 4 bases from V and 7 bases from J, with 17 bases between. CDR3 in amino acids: CASSLLPAGVNSPLHF. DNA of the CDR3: TGTGCCAGCTCACTCCTTCCGGCAGGGGTAAATTCACCCCTCCACTTT.

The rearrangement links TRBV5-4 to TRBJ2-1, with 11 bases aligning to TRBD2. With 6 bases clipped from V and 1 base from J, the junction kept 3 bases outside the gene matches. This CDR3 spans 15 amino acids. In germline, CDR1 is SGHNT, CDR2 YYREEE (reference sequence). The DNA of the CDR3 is TGTGCCAGCACCCCTAGCGGGGGGTCCTACAATGAGCAGTTCTTC. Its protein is CASTPSGGSYNEQFF. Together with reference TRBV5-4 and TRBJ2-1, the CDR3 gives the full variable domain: ETGVTQSPTHLIKTRGQQVTLRCSSQSGHNTVSWYQQALGQGPQFIFQYYREEENGRGNFPPRFSGLQFPNYSSELNVNALELDDSALYLCASTPSGGSYNEQFFGPGTRLTVL.

CDR3 sequence: CASSPTTGTNYGYTF. As DNA, the CDR3 is TGTGCCAGCAGCCCTACGACAGGGACTAACTATGGCTACACCTTC. J is TRBJ1-2 and V is TRBV3-1 (or the pseudogene TRBV3-2); 7 nucleotides align to TRBD1. The CDR3 has 15 amino acids. CDR1 is LGHDT, CDR2 YNNKEL, per germline (reference sequence). Trimming removed 4 bases from V and 0 bases from J; junction bases left unmatched: 5.

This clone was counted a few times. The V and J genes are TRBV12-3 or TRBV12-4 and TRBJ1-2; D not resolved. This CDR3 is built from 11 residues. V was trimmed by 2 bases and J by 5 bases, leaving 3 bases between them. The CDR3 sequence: CASSLQYGYTF. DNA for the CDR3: TGTGCCAGCAGTTTACAGTATGGCTACACCTTC.

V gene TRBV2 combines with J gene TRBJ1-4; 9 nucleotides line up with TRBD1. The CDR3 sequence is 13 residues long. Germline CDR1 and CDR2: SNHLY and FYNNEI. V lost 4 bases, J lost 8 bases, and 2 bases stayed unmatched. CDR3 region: CASSVGTGEKLFF. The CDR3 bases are TGTGCCAGCAGTGTCGGGACAGGGGAAAAACTGTTTTTT.

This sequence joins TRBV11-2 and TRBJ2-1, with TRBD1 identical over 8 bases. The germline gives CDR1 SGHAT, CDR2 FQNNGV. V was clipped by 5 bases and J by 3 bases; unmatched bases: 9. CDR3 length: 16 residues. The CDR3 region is CASSPSGTGGYNEQFF. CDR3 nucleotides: TGTGCCAGCAGCCCCTCCGGGACAGGCGGCTACAATGAGCAGTTCTTC. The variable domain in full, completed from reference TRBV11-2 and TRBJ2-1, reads EAGVAQSPRYKIIEKRQSVAFWCNPISGHATLYWYQQILGQGPKLLIQFQNNGVVDDSQLPKDRFSAERLKGVDSTLKIQPAKLEDSAVYLCASSPSGTGGYNEQFFGPGTRLTVL.

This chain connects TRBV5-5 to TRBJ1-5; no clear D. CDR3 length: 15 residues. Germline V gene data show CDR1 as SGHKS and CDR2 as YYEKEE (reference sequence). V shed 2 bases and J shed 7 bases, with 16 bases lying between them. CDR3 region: CASSLLGSVGQPQHF. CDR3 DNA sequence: TGTGCCAGCAGCTTACTAGGGTCGGTTGGGCAGCCCCAGCATTTT.

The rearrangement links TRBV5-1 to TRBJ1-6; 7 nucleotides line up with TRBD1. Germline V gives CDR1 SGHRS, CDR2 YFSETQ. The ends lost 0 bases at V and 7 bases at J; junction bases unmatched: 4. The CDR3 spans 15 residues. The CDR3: CASSLAPGGNSPLHF. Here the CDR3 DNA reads TGCGCCAGCAGCTTGGCCCCAGGGGGAAATTCACCCCTCCACTTT.

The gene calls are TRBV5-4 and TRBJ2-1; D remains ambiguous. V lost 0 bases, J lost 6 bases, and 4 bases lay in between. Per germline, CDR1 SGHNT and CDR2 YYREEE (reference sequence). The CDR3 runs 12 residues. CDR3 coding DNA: TGTGCCAGCAGCTTGGAGCGCAATGAGCAGTTCTTC. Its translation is CASSLERNEQFF.